Below, 23 T cell receptor beta chains from the same sample are listed, as sequenced in a study of CD8 T cells in ankylosing spondylitis. TCRdb reanalysed the 5' RACE reads using MiXCR and keeps one entry per CDR3 protein. The sample gives some 130,000 distinct CDR3 sequences, more than 9.5% of which show up once; around 4.3% is in the top ten. Input material: blood, either unsorted or a sorted T cell fraction (not recorded which). These receptors originate from a female donor with ankylosing spondylitis or in good health (not recorded which).

This clonotype was found many times. The CDR3 DNA reads as TGCGCCAGCAGCTTGGGACATCTCACGAGCACTGAAGCTTTCTTT. Its translation: CASSLGHLTSTEAFF. The chain couples TRBV5-1 to TRBJ1-1, with D unclear. The CDR3 has 15 residues. The germline CDR1 and CDR2 sequences are SGHRS and YFSETQ. Deletions cut 0 bases from V and 4 bases from J, with 13 bases between.

In this sample, this clonotype turned up many times. The chain is built from TRBV20-1 and TRBJ1-5; D not certain. This CDR3 region has 14 residues. The V gene's germline CDR1 is DFQATT and CDR2 SNEGSKA (reference sequence). The V end lost 5 bases, the J end lost 0 bases, and 11 bases lay between the germline ends. The CDR3 is CSAGLAGSNQPQHF. Here the CDR3 DNA reads TGCAGTGCTGGTCTTGCGGGTAGCAATCAGCCCCAGCATTTT.

Note on this clonotype: A much larger clone lies one base from this, so it may be a read error. This sequence joins TRBV2 and TRBJ1-1, with D possibly being TRBD1 (6 bases). Germline lookup yields CDR1 SNHLY and CDR2 FYNNEI. The CDR3 has 19 residues. CDR3 protein: CARSLGFGGRGLGNTEAFF. Here the CDR3 DNA reads TGTGCCCGCAGTTTGGGCTTCGGGGGCCGGGGGCTGGGGAACACTGAAGCTTTCTTT.

Turning to this clonotype: Possible read error: a much larger clone is one base away. The J gene is TRBJ2-1, the V gene TRBV5-1, with 10 bases that match TRBD2. Germline CDR1 and CDR2: SGHRS and YFSETQ. CDR3 length: 11 amino acids. In nucleotides, the CDR3 is TGCGCCAGCGGCTTTAGCGGGGGGTCGGTCTTC. Translation gives CASGFSGGSVF.

This clonotype was detected many times. The chain combines TRBV5-1 with TRBJ2-3; D is perhaps TRBD2 (6 bases). The CDR3 is made up of 16 amino acids. The ends were cut back, 4 bases at V and 2 bases at J, with 17 bases in the middle. Germline V gene lookup returns CDR1 SGHRS and CDR2 YFSETQ. Written as DNA, the CDR3 is TGCGCCAGCAGCAGCAAGAAGCGGGCCCTCACAGATACGCAGTATTTT. As protein: CASSSKKRALTDTQYF. Looking up the rest from reference TRBV5-1 and TRBJ2-3 gives the full variable domain: KAGVTQTPRYLIKTRGQQVTLSCSPISGHRSVSWYQQTPGQGLQFLFEYFSETQRNKGNFPGRFSGRQFSNSRSEMNVSTLELGDSALYLCASSSKKRALTDTQYFGPGTRLTVL.

This clonotype was recorded at least ten times. This sequence joins TRBV5-6 and TRBJ2-5, with D perhaps assigned TRBD1 or TRBD2 (5 bases each). The V end was cut by 3 bases, the J end by 1 base, with 28 bases between. Germline V CDR1 and CDR2: SGHDT, YYEEEE. There are 20 residues in the CDR3. CDR3 nucleotide sequence: TGTGCCAGCAGCTCCAAACGCTCCGGGACGGTGAGACGGTTCCAAGAGACCCAGTACTTC. Protein: CASSSKRSGTVRRFQETQYF.

V and J are TRBV4-2 and TRBJ1-2; D is undetermined. The ends were cut back, 4 bases at V and 0 bases at J, with 12 bases in the middle. The CDR3 runs 15 residues. CDR1 LGHNA and CDR2 YNFKEQ come from the germline V gene. The CDR3 nucleotides are TGTGCCAGCAGCCGTAGATTCGAACCTAACTATGGCTACACCTTC. Translated, it gives CASSRRFEPNYGYTF.

This clonotype was observed many times. CDR3 region: CASSKVVYGMNTEAFF. The CDR3 DNA sequence: TGTGCCAGCAGCAAAGTGGTGTACGGGATGAACACTGAAGCTTTCTTT. The genes are TRBV21-1 and TRBJ1-1. TRBV21-1 is recorded as a pseudogene. CDR3 length equals 16 residues.

This clonotype was detected ten times or more. The chain combines TRBV19 with TRBJ1-5; D possibly corresponds to TRBD1 (5 bases). Per germline, CDR1 LNHDA and CDR2 SQIVND (reference sequence). This CDR3 is built from 17 residues. Trimming stripped 6 bases from V and 3 bases from J, with 21 bases between. The CDR3 coding sequence is TGTGCCAGTAGCCCTACCCGGACACCGTCTTACAATCAGCCCCAGCATTTT. Translation gives CASSPTRTPSYNQPQHF.

At least ten counts were recorded for this clonotype. The V call is TRBV30, the J call TRBJ2-2; the D is unclear. Germline V lookup: CDR1 GTSNPN, CDR2 SVGIG (reference sequence). The CDR3 contains 14 residues. V was shortened by 5 bases and J by 0 bases, with 10 bases between the two germline ends. CDR3 residues: CAWLAEANTGELFF. Written as DNA, the CDR3 is TGTGCCTGGTTAGCTGAAGCGAACACCGGGGAGCTGTTTTTT.

This clonotype was counted at least ten times. This chain joins TRBV3-1 and TRBJ1-5; D may be TRBD1 (5 bases). Deletions cut 2 bases from V and 2 bases from J, with 7 bases between. The CDR3 has 14 amino acids. The germline gives CDR1 LGHDT, CDR2 YNNKEL (reference sequence). This CDR3 is CASSQLGGNQPQHF. The CDR3 DNA reads as TGTGCCAGCAGCCAATTGGGGGGCAATCAGCCCCAGCATTTT. Based on the CDR3 plus reference TRBV3-1 and TRBJ1-5, the full variable domain is DTAVSQTPKYLVTQMGNDKSIKCEQNLGHDTMYWYKQDSKKFLKIMFSYNNKELIINETVPNRFSPKSPDKAHLNLHINSLELGDSAVYFCASSQLGGNQPQHFGDGTRLSIL.

In its sample, this clonotype was seen many times. The gene calls are TRBV7-6 and TRBJ2-7, with D uncertain. The CDR3 covers 14 residues. Germline-derived CDR1 and CDR2 are SGHVS and FNYEAQ. Trimming removed 1 base from V and 2 bases from J, with 9 bases in between. CDR3 sequence reads: CASSLEIGAYEQYF. CDR3 DNA sequence: TGTGCCAGCAGCTTAGAGATAGGCGCCTACGAGCAGTACTTC.

The chain has TRBV28 and TRBJ1-4; the match to TRBD1 covers 7 bases. J gave up 0 bases and V 3 bases, and 7 bases lay outside the gene matches. The CDR3 extends over 17 amino acids. The V gene's germline CDR1 is MDHEN and CDR2 SYDVKM. The CDR3 bases are TGTGCCAGCAGTTTGCGGACAGGCACTGCAACTAATGAAAAACTGTTTTTT. Translating it yields CASSLRTGTATNEKLFF.

This clonotype turned up a few times. The chain is built from TRBV11-2 and TRBJ2-3; 8 bases line up with TRBD2. Germline V gene sequence: CDR1 SGHAT, CDR2 FQNNGV. J lost 4 bases, V lost 3 bases, and 6 bases had no gene match. The CDR3 consists of 15 residues. This chain's CDR3 is CASSFGLAGADTQYF. The CDR3 DNA reads as TGTGCCAGCAGCTTCGGACTAGCAGGGGCAGATACGCAGTATTTT.

The sample holds a few counts of this clonotype. The J gene is TRBJ2-2, the V gene TRBV12-3 or TRBV12-4; 9 bases map to TRBD2. The CDR3 has 15 residues. Trimming at V came to 6 bases and at J to 2 bases, leaving 4 bases not matched to a gene. CDR3 coding DNA: TGTGCCAGCAGCCGACTAGCGGCAAACACCGGGGAGCTGTTTTTT. Translating it yields CASSRLAANTGELFF.

This clonotype came up many times. V usage is TRBV10-3 and J usage is TRBJ2-2, with 10 bases aligning to TRBD1. The CDR3 is made up of 17 amino acids. CDR1 and CDR2 from the germline V gene are ENHRY and SYGVKD. The V segment lost 5 bases and the J segment 3 bases; nucleotides outside the gene matches: 9. In DNA form, the CDR3 reads TGTGCCATCAGTTGGAGGGGACAGGGGATCGACACCGGGGAGCTGTTTTTT. Its translation: CAISWRGQGIDTGELFF.

This clonotype was detected ten times or more. The chain is built from TRBV19 and TRBJ1-1; TRBD1 might be the D (5 bases). CDR3 size: 13 residues. Germline loops: CDR1 LNHDA, CDR2 SQIVND (reference sequence). V lost 5 bases, J lost 6 bases, and 13 bases lay in between. In DNA form, the CDR3 reads TGTGCCAGTAGTCTTGGGACGGCGGCTGAAGCTTTCTTT. Translating it yields CASSLGTAAEAFF.

Turning to this clonotype: This could be a read error, since a much larger clone is one nucleotide away. The V and J genes are TRBV12-3 or TRBV12-4 and TRBJ2-1; no reliable D call. The last part of the DNA fits TRBJ2-7 better; the J call may be wrong. CDR3 length: 13 residues. CDR3: CASSLSGSNEQYF. CDR3 in DNA: TGTGCCAGCAGTTTGAGTGGATCCAATGAGCAGTACTTC.

The chain has TRBV28 and TRBJ2-7; 9 nucleotides align to TRBD1. This CDR3 is 14 amino acids long. CDR1 MDHEN and CDR2 SYDVKM come from the germline V gene. The V and J ends lost 6 bases and 5 bases, in that order; junction bases with no gene match: 8. The DNA of the CDR3 is TGTGCCAGCAGCCTCCCCTGGACAGGGGACGAGCAGTACTTC. This gives the protein CASSLPWTGDEQYF.

The sample holds a few counts of this clonotype. The chain recombines TRBV3-1 with TRBJ1-2; 9 nucleotides align to TRBD1. Germline loops: CDR1 LGHDT, CDR2 YNNKEL (reference sequence). Losses at the gene ends were 4 bases for V and 6 bases for J; bases not matched to a gene: 12. CDR3 size: 16 residues. CDR3 amino acids: CASSRKSTGGDHGYTF. In DNA, the CDR3 is TGTGCCAGCAGCCGCAAGAGTACAGGGGGCGACCATGGCTACACCTTC.

This clonotype was seen repeatedly, ten times or more. The V call is TRBV20-1, the J call TRBJ2-3; 7 bases line up with TRBD2. Trimming cost V 3 bases and J 5 bases; bases outside gene matches: 5. The length of the CDR3 is 13 residues. CDR1 and CDR2 from the germline V gene are DFQATT and SNEGSKA (reference sequence). In DNA form, the CDR3 reads TGCAGTGCTAGGAGGGCGGGGGTAGATACGCAGTATTTT. Translation: CSARRAGVDTQYF.

The chain employs TRBV7-8 and TRBJ1-5, with D maybe TRBD1 (5 bases). The germline CDR1 and CDR2 sequences are SGHVS and FQNEAQ. The V end lost 1 base, the J end lost 3 bases, and 10 bases lay between the germline ends. The CDR3 loop spans 15 amino acids. The CDR3: CASSLDGGNNQPQHF. The CDR3 DNA reads as TGTGCCAGCAGCTTAGATGGGGGAAACAATCAGCCCCAGCATTTT.

The sample holds many counts of this clonotype. The rearrangement uses TRBV29-1 and TRBJ2-5; 8 bases agree with TRBD2. In germline, CDR1 is SQVTM, CDR2 ANQGSEA. The CDR3 has 14 amino acids. After removal of 3 bases from V and 5 bases from J, the junction contained 8 bases not matched to a gene. CDR3 residues: CSVDLRGGMETQYF. Here the CDR3 DNA reads TGCAGCGTTGACTTGCGCGGGGGGATGGAGACCCAGTACTTC.